One T cell receptor (beta chain) is described in this entry. Its antigen is not known. The donors, nominally healthy at sampling, likely had unrecorded immune exposures. This sample is drawn from a study of cytomegalovirus exposure and HLA in healthy donors. With 60 Vbeta and 13 Jbeta primers, the PCR was carried out. The data were produced by immunoSEQ multiplex PCR, yet TCRdb's version contains in-frame clones alone and is incomplete. The sample carries 85,000 to 130,000 clones, roughly 82% recorded once. Study outcomes and limitations: Altogether, 160 or so TCR beta chains were recorded as cytomegalovirus-associated. The classifier reportedly diagnosed cytomegalovirus status with high sensitivity and specificity. Sequences of the TCR beta chain were said to predict the HLA-A and HLA-B alleles of most subjects accurately.

This TCR derives from a woman between 18 and 30 years old in good health and CMV-seronegative. Sequencing was carried out using PBMCs.

The CDR3 DNA follows: TGTGCCAGCAGCTTTGGACGGGACTACGAGCAGTACTTC. This translates into CASSFGRDYEQYF. The chain links TRBV7-2 to TRBJ2-7; TRBD2 might be the D (5 bases). The CDR3 contains 13 residues. With 3 bases removed from V and 3 bases from J, the gap between germline ends came to 9 bases. Germline V gene data show CDR1 as SGHTA and CDR2 as FQGNSA.